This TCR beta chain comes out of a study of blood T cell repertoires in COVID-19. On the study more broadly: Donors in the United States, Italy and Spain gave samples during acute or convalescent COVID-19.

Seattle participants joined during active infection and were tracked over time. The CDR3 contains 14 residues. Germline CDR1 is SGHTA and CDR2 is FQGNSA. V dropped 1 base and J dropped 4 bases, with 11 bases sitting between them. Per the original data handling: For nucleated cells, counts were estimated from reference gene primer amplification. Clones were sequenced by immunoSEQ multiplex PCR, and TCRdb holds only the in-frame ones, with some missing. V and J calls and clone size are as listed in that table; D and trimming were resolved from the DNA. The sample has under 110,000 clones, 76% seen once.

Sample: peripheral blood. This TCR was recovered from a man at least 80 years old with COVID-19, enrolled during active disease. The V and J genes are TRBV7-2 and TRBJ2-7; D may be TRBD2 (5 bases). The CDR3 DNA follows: TGTGCCAGCAGCTTAGTTTTCGGAGGTTACGAGCAGTACTTC. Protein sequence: CASSLVFGGYEQYF. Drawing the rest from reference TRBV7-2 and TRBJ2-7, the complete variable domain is GAGVSQSPSNKVTEKGKDVELRCDPISGHTALYWYRQSLGQGLEFLIYFQGNSAPDKSGLPSDRFSAERTGGSVSTLTIQRTQQEDSAVYLCASSLVFGGYEQYFGPGTRLTVT.